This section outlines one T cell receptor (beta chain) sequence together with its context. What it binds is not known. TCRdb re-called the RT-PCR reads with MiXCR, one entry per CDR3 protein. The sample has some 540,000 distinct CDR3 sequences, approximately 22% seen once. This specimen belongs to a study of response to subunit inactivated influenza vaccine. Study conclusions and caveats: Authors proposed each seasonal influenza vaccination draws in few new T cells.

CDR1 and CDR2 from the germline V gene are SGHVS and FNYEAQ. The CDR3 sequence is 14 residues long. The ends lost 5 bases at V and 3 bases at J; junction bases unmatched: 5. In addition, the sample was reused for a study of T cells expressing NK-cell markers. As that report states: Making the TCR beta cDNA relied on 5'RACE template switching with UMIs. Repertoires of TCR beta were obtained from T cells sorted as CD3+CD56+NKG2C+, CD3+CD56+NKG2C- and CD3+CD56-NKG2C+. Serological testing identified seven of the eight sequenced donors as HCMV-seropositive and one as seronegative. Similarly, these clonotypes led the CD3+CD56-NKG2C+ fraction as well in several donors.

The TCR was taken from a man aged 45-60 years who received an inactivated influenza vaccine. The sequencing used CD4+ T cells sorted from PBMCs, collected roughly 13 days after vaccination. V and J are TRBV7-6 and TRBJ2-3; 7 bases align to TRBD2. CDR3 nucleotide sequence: TGTGCCAGCAGCCGTGGGGGGGTGACAGATACGCAGTATTTT. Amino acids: CASSRGGVTDTQYF.